This section outlines one TCR beta chain sequence together with its context. This sample is part of a study of T-cell reconstitution after alpha-beta-depleted transplantation in children. Unique molecular identifiers were used to barcode this TCRbeta library. From the PCR reads, TCRdb called clonotypes with MiXCR, one entry per CDR3 protein. Of around 600,000 distinct CDR3 sequences listed, about 15% are singletons. J gave up 3 bases and V 6 bases, and 11 bases lay outside the gene matches. The germline gives CDR1 DFQATT, CDR2 SNEGSKA (reference sequence). CDR3 size: 15 residues. This sequence joins TRBV20-1 and TRBJ1-5; TRBD1 agrees at 7 bases. The receptor was isolated from a human donor who donated a stem cell graft to a child with acute myeloid leukemia. The sample consisted of PBMCs from the stem cell graft donor, taken from the stem cell graft. CDR3 in amino acids: CSASTGDRANQPQHF. CDR3 DNA: TGCAGTGCATCTACAGGGGATCGGGCCAATCAGCCCCAGCATTTT.